A selection of T cell receptor beta chains follows, all from one sample in a study of blood T cells in healthy people across ages. Using its own MiXCR run on the 5' RACE reads, TCRdb lists one record per CDR3 protein. The repertoire holds 760,000 or so distinct CDR3 sequences, with around 25% as singletons. The data were also submitted as part of a second study, on T cells of mothers and their children.

The sample comprised blood. The origin of the receptors is a boy aged 5-17 years in good health. The CDR3 runs from the conserved cysteine through the conserved F or W. A D gene is named only where the DNA matches it firmly. Only part of the rows carry a size: once, few, many, or a class if the clone is expanded.

V: TRBV2
D: TRBD2
J: TRBJ2-3
size: -
DNA: TGTGCCATTGGACTAGCGGGGGACACAGATACGCAGTATTTT
CDR3: CAIGLAGDTDTQYF

V: TRBV24-1
D: TRBD1
J: TRBJ2-5
size: -
DNA: TGTGCCACCAGTGATCCGGGACAGGGTGGCCCAGAGACCCAGTACTTC
CDR3: CATSDPGQGGPETQYF

V: TRBV20-1
D: -
J: TRBJ2-7
size: few
DNA: TGCAGTGCTATGTGGCTAGCGAGCTCCTACGAGCAGTACTTC
CDR3: CSAMWLASSYEQYF

V: TRBV2
D: TRBD1
J: TRBJ1-1
size: many
DNA: TGTGCCAGCAGCCGGGACAGGGGGCAGGTGGGCACTGAAGCTTTCTTT
CDR3: CASSRDRGQVGTEAFF

V: TRBV4-3
D: TRBD2
J: TRBJ2-1
size: few
DNA: TGCGCCAGCAGCCTCTCTAGCGGGGGACGTTACAATGAGCAGTTCTTC
CDR3: CASSLSSGGRYNEQFF

V: TRBV20-1
D: TRBD1
J: TRBJ2-5
size: -
DNA: TGCAGTGCACGGGACAGGGGGCTTTTGAAGACCCAGTACTTC
CDR3: CSARDRGLLKTQYF

V: TRBV12-3/TRBV12-4
D: -
J: TRBJ1-4
size: -
DNA: TGTGCCAGCAGTTTAGCAGGGATCGGGGAAAAACTGTTTTTT
CDR3: CASSLAGIGEKLFF

V: TRBV7-7
D: -
J: TRBJ2-7
size: -
DNA: TGTGCTAGCAGCTTTCGCGAAAATCCTTGGGGCGAGCAGTACTTC
CDR3: CASSFRENPWGEQYF

V: TRBV11-1
D: -
J: TRBJ1-1
size: few
DNA: TGTGCCAGCAGCGAGAATATGAACACTGAAGCTTTCTTT
CDR3: CASSENMNTEAFF

V: TRBV9
D: -
J: TRBJ1-2
size: -
DNA: TGTGCCAGCAGTGACACGGGGGGGGCAAACGGCTACACCTTC
CDR3: CASSDTGGANGYTF

V: TRBV20-1
D: TRBD1
J: TRBJ1-6
size: few
DNA: TGCAGTGCTAGCGGTGACAGGGATTACTCACCCCTCCACTTT
CDR3: CSASGDRDYSPLHF

V: TRBV20-1
D: TRBD2
J: TRBJ2-1
size: few
DNA: TGCAGTGCTGGGCTTAGCGGGGGGTCCAATGAGCAGTTCTTC
CDR3: CSAGLSGGSNEQFF

V: TRBV28
D: -
J: TRBJ2-5
size: few
DNA: TGTGCCAGCAGGAACAGAGGGGGTCCGGAGACCCAGTACTTC
CDR3: CASRNRGGPETQYF

V: TRBV13
D: -
J: TRBJ1-1
size: few
DNA: TGTGCCAGCAGCACTCGTGGGGCCACTGAAGCTTTCTTT
CDR3: CASSTRGATEAFF

V: TRBV20-1
D: -
J: TRBJ2-7
size: -
DNA: TGCAGTGCCATCTTGACTAAAGTCTCTCCCGGTGAGCAGTACTTC
CDR3: CSAILTKVSPGEQYF

V: TRBV3-1
D: -
J: TRBJ2-2
size: few
DNA: TGTGCCAGCATCGAAGGCTACACCGGGGAGCTGTTTTTT
CDR3: CASIEGYTGELFF

V: TRBV12-3/TRBV12-4
D: -
J: TRBJ2-2
size: -
DNA: TGTGCCAGCAGTTCCGGACTTCACACCGGGGAGCTGTTTTTT
CDR3: CASSSGLHTGELFF

V: TRBV9
D: TRBD1
J: TRBJ1-4
size: few
DNA: TGTGCCAGCAGCGACGGGAAGACAGGGAAGAATGAAAAACTGTTTTTT
CDR3: CASSDGKTGKNEKLFF

V: TRBV6-2/TRBV6-3
D: TRBD2
J: TRBJ2-1
size: -
DNA: TGTGCCAGCAGCTTAGCGGGGCCGAAGGTTCCGCAGTTCTTC
CDR3: CASSLAGPKVPQFF

V: TRBV12-3/TRBV12-4
D: -
J: TRBJ2-7
size: few
DNA: TGTGCCAGCACCTCGACAGGAGCCTCCTACGAGCAGTACTTC
CDR3: CASTSTGASYEQYF

V: TRBV7-9
D: TRBD1
J: TRBJ1-1
size: few
DNA: TGTGCCAGCACCTCAAGGTCTTCCGGGACAGCGCTCACTGAAGCTTTCTTT
CDR3: CASTSRSSGTALTEAFF

V: TRBV11-2
D: -
J: TRBJ2-5
size: few
DNA: TGTGCCAACAGCTTGCGGCAGGGCGTTCAAGAGACCCAGTACTTC
CDR3: CANSLRQGVQETQYF

V: TRBV7-9
D: -
J: TRBJ2-7
size: -
DNA: TGTGCCAGCAGCACGCAGGGCGGCGGAAACTACGAGCAGTACTTC
CDR3: CASSTQGGGNYEQYF

V: TRBV6-5
D: -
J: TRBJ2-2
size: -
DNA: TGTGCCAGCAGTTATGAGGGATTGGGGCTATACACCGGGGAGCTGTTTTTT
CDR3: CASSYEGLGLYTGELFF

V: TRBV4-1
D: -
J: TRBJ2-7
size: many
DNA: TGCGCCAGCAGCCAAGATAAGTCTAGTATGTACGAGCAGTACTTC
CDR3: CASSQDKSSMYEQYF

V: TRBV7-2
D: -
J: TRBJ1-1
size: few
DNA: TGTGCCAGCAGCAGGGGAGGGTCCACTGAAGCTTTCTTT
CDR3: CASSRGGSTEAFF

V: TRBV20-1
D: -
J: TRBJ2-3
size: -
DNA: TGCAGTTCACAGTACACAGATACGCAGTATTTT
CDR3: CSSQYTDTQYF

V: TRBV27
D: TRBD2
J: TRBJ2-6
size: few
DNA: TGTGCCAGCAGTTCCATCCCAACTAGCGGGAGACCTGGGGCCAACGTCCTGACTTTC
CDR3: CASSSIPTSGRPGANVLTF

V: TRBV5-1
D: -
J: TRBJ2-3
size: -
DNA: TGCGCCAGCAGCCATACTCCTAGCGTCAGTAGCACAGATACGCAGTATTTT
CDR3: CASSHTPSVSSTDTQYF

V: TRBV7-2
D: -
J: TRBJ2-7
size: few
DNA: TGTGCCAGCAGCTCCCAACCGTTCTACGAGCAGTACTTC
CDR3: CASSSQPFYEQYF

V: TRBV7-8
D: TRBD1
J: TRBJ1-4
size: -
DNA: TGTGCCAGCAGCTCAGCAGGGGGCCCAACTAATGAAAAACTGTTTTTT
CDR3: CASSSAGGPTNEKLFF

V: TRBV4-1
D: -
J: TRBJ2-5
size: -
DNA: TGCGCCAGCAGCCAAGGGATGGGGCTCGACGAGACCCAGTACTTC
CDR3: CASSQGMGLDETQYF

V: TRBV10-3
D: TRBD1
J: TRBJ2-5
size: -
DNA: TGTGCCATCAGTGCAGGCAGGGGGTCGGAGACCCAGTACTTC
CDR3: CAISAGRGSETQYF

V: TRBV2
D: -
J: TRBJ2-1
size: many
DNA: TGTGCCAGCACCCCGAGGGGGGGGATTAACTACAATGAGCAGTTCTTC
CDR3: CASTPRGGINYNEQFF

V: TRBV18
D: -
J: TRBJ1-3
size: few
DNA: TGTGCCAGCTCACCACCGGCGGGATCTGGAAACACCATTTATTTT
CDR3: CASSPPAGSGNTIYF

V: TRBV6-5
D: TRBD1
J: TRBJ2-7
size: few
DNA: TGTGCCAGCACACAGGGGGACAGTGACTACGAGCAGTACTTC
CDR3: CASTQGDSDYEQYF

V: TRBV28
D: -
J: TRBJ2-1
size: few
DNA: TGTGCCAGCAAACCGGCGGGGTTTGATGAGACCCAGTGCTTC
CDR3: CASKPAGFDETQCF

V: TRBV20-1
D: -
J: TRBJ2-5
size: few
DNA: TGCAGTGCTAGAGGGGATAGCCAAGAGACCCAGTACTTC
CDR3: CSARGDSQETQYF

V: TRBV20-1
D: TRBD1
J: TRBJ2-7
size: -
DNA: TGCAGTGCTAGTCCCATGGACAGGGTCCGGGCCTACGAGCAGTACTTC
CDR3: CSASPMDRVRAYEQYF

V: TRBV5-1
D: -
J: TRBJ2-6
size: -
DNA: TGCGCCAGCGGCGCAGGCTCCTCGCTTTCTGGGGCCAACGTCCTGACTTTC
CDR3: CASGAGSSLSGANVLTF

V: TRBV12-3/TRBV12-4
D: -
J: TRBJ1-4
size: few
DNA: TGTGCCAGCAGTTCAGCAGGTGGCAATGAACCGGTTTTT
CDR3: CASSSAGGNEPVF

V: TRBV20-1
D: TRBD1
J: TRBJ2-7
size: -
DNA: TGCAGTGCTCAAACGGGACAGGTGGTCCACGAGCAGTACTTC
CDR3: CSAQTGQVVHEQYF

V: TRBV6-5
D: -
J: TRBJ1-1
size: few
DNA: TGTGCCAGCAGAAAGGGTGTAAGAGCTTTCTTT
CDR3: CASRKGVRAFF

V: TRBV24-1
D: -
J: TRBJ1-1
size: -
DNA: TGTGCCACCAGTAAGGGCGCTGAGGGGACTGAAGCTTTCTTT
CDR3: CATSKGAEGTEAFF

V: TRBV20-1
D: -
J: TRBJ2-1
size: -
DNA: TGCAGTGCTAGAGAAGGGGCCTCCGGGGGATTCTTC
CDR3: CSAREGASGGFF

V: TRBV7-3
D: -
J: TRBJ2-2
size: -
DNA: TGTGCCAGCAGCTTACAGGCCCATACTAACACCGGGGAGCTGTTTTTT
CDR3: CASSLQAHTNTGELFF

V: TRBV20-1
D: -
J: TRBJ2-3
size: -
DNA: TGCAGTGCTACCAGCCTAAGAACGACCCTGGATACGCAGTATTTT
CDR3: CSATSLRTTLDTQYF

V: TRBV5-1
D: -
J: TRBJ2-2
size: -
DNA: TGCGCCAGCAGCTTGCCCTACACCGGGGAGCTGTTTTTT
CDR3: CASSLPYTGELFF

V: TRBV20-1
D: -
J: TRBJ2-7
size: -
DNA: TGCAGTGCTAGCGTAGAAGGCGGCTACGAGCAGTACTTC
CDR3: CSASVEGGYEQYF

V: TRBV20-1
D: -
J: TRBJ2-3
size: few
DNA: TGCAGTGCTTCTAGAGGAGCAGATACGCAGTATTTT
CDR3: CSASRGADTQYF

V: TRBV4-3
D: -
J: TRBJ2-1
size: once
DNA: TGCGCCAGCAGCCAAGATTGGGGGATCTCCTACAATGAGCAGTTCTTC
CDR3: CASSQDWGISYNEQFF

V: TRBV20-1
D: TRBD2
J: TRBJ2-1
size: -
DNA: TGCAGTGCCGCCAAACCCGGGACTAGCGTGACGGAGCAGTTCTTC
CDR3: CSAAKPGTSVTEQFF

V: TRBV12-5
D: TRBD1
J: TRBJ1-5
size: -
DNA: TGTGCTAGTGGTCCGGACCGACAGGGCAAAAGTCAGCCCCAGCATTTT
CDR3: CASGPDRQGKSQPQHF

V: TRBV7-2
D: TRBD2
J: TRBJ2-3
size: few
DNA: TGTGCCAGCAGCTTAGTGGCTAGCGGAGGTGGAGATACGCAGTATTTT
CDR3: CASSLVASGGGDTQYF

V: TRBV11-1
D: -
J: TRBJ2-1
size: few
DNA: TGTGCCAGCAGTTTAGTGGGCAGGTCAAGTACTACCCTCTCCTACAATGAGCAGTTCTTC
CDR3: CASSLVGRSSTTLSYNEQFF

V: TRBV27
D: -
J: TRBJ2-3
size: -
DNA: TGTGCCAGCAGTAGATCGGATCCTAGCACAGATACGCAGTATTTT
CDR3: CASSRSDPSTDTQYF